The 9 T cell receptor beta chains given below trace back to one sample, sequenced in a study of patients and donors after allogeneic stem cell transplantation. Via MiXCR, TCRdb re-called the RT-PCR reads, giving one row per CDR3 protein. Of about 4,000 distinct CDR3 sequences listed, about a sixth were seen once; the top ten hold approximately 80%. Sequenced material: blood, either unsorted or a sorted T cell fraction (not recorded which). The receptors derive from a human donor who was either an allogeneic HSCT recipient or a stem cell or donor lymphocyte infusion donor (not recorded which). It is not recorded whose cells these are; they may come from a transplant donor.

The chain employs TRBV5-1 and TRBJ1-4; D is perhaps TRBD1 (5 bases). V lost 0 bases and J 8 bases, leaving 11 bases between the germline ends. Per the germline V gene, CDR1 is SGHRS and CDR2 is YFSETQ. This CDR3 is built from 14 residues. CDR3 nucleotides: TGCGCCAGCAGCTTGGCCAGAGAGGGGGAAAAACTGTTTTTT. This codes for CASSLAREGEKLFF.

The chain joins TRBV11-2 to TRBJ2-6; D unclear. The CDR3 is 14 amino acids. Deletions cut 3 bases from V and 6 bases from J, with 9 bases between. Per germline, CDR1 SGHAT and CDR2 FQNNGV. The CDR3 DNA is TGTGCCAGCAGCTTTGGCCTATTGGCCAACGTCCTGACTTTC. This gives the protein CASSFGLLANVLTF. Looking up the rest from reference TRBV11-2 and TRBJ2-6 gives the full variable domain: EAGVAQSPRYKIIEKRQSVAFWCNPISGHATLYWYQQILGQGPKLLIQFQNNGVVDDSQLPKDRFSAERLKGVDSTLKIQPAKLEDSAVYLCASSFGLLANVLTFGAGSRLTVL.

This clonotype came up a few times. V is TRBV5-1 and J is TRBJ1-3; D is perhaps TRBD1 (5 bases). In germline, CDR1 is SGHRS, CDR2 YFSETQ. Trimming cost V 4 bases and J 4 bases, with 9 bases left between them. The CDR3 totals 13 residues. The CDR3 coding sequence is TGCGCCAGCAGCACCCGACAGGGAAACACCATATATTTT. Its protein product is CASSTRQGNTIYF.

This clonotype was seen a handful of times. This chain joins TRBV13 and TRBJ2-5; D is uncertain. The V gene lost 6 bases and the J gene lost 5 bases, with 25 bases spanning the gap. Germline values: CDR1 PRHDT, CDR2 FYEKMQ (reference sequence). The CDR3 extends over 17 amino acids. The CDR3 bases are TGTGCCAGCAGAACCCCCGCAACCACTTCCGCTGTCGAGACCCAGTACTTC. It is translated as CASRTPATTSAVETQYF.

The chain links TRBV10-3 to TRBJ2-3; D might be TRBD2 (6 bases). V lost 6 bases and J 0 bases, leaving 16 bases between the germline ends. CDR1 and CDR2 (germline): ENHRY, SYGVKD. This CDR3 region has 16 residues. The CDR3 region is CAISQLGGASTDTQYF. The CDR3, as DNA: TGTGCCATCAGCCAGCTGGGGGGTGCGAGCACAGATACGCAGTATTTT.

Relative to its sample, this clonotype is medium-sized (0.01 to 0.1%). V usage is TRBV10-3 and J usage is TRBJ1-2; perhaps TRBD1 as D (5 bases). The V and J ends lost 4 bases and 8 bases respectively, with 11 bases between them. CDR1 and CDR2 from the germline V gene are ENHRY and SYGVKD. This CDR3 is built from 12 residues. The CDR3 coding sequence is TGTGCCATCAGTGTGAGAGGGGACGGCTACACCTTC. Protein sequence: CAISVRGDGYTF.

At least ten counts were recorded for this clonotype. This sequence joins TRBV7-6 and TRBJ2-1; D gene ambiguous. The V gene's germline CDR1 is SGHVS and CDR2 FNYEAQ. V lost 6 bases to trimming and J lost 4 bases, with 13 bases between them. The CDR3 covers 14 residues. CDR3 sequence reads: CASSRDGIYNEQFF. The CDR3 nucleotides are TGTGCCAGCAGTAGGGATGGGATATACAATGAGCAGTTCTTC. The variable domain in full, with the rest retrieved from reference TRBV7-6 and TRBJ2-1, is GAGVSQSPRYKVTKRGQDVALRCDPISGHVSLYWYRQALGQGPEFLTYFNYEAQQDKSGLPNDRFSAERPEGSISTLTIQRTEQRDSAMYRCASSRDGIYNEQFFGPGTRLTVL.

The gene calls are TRBV10-3 and TRBJ1-1, with TRBD1 matching 7 bases. Germline V gene sequence: CDR1 ENHRY, CDR2 SYGVKD. CDR3 length equals 14 residues. J was trimmed by 11 bases and V by 9 bases; bases with no gene match: 18. As DNA, the CDR3 is TGTGCCATTAAACCTGGTTTAGAGACAGGGCGGGCTTTCTTT. Residues: CAIKPGLETGRAFF.

The J gene is TRBJ2-3, the V gene TRBV2, with D uncertain. This CDR3 spans 12 amino acids. The ends were cut back, 6 bases at V and 0 bases at J, with 4 bases in the middle. Germline V gene lookup returns CDR1 SNHLY and CDR2 FYNNEI. The CDR3 DNA reads as TGTGCCAGCAGGGCTAGCACAGATACGCAGTATTTT. Translation gives CASRASTDTQYF.